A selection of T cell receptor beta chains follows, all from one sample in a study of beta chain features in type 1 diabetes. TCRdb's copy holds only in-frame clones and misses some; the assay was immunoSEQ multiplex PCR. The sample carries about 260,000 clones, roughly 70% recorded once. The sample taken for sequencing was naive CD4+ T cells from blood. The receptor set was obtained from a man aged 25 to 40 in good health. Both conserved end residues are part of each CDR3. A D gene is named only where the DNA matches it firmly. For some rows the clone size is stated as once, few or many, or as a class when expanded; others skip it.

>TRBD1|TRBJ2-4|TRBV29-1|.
TGCAGCGTTGAGTCGGCAGGGGGAAACATTCAGTACTTC
CSVESAGGNIQYF
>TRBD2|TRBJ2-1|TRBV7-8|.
TGTGCCAGCAGCTTCGCTAGCGGGGGTTTCAATGAGCAGTTCTTC
CASSFASGGFNEQFF
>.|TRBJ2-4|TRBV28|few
TGTGCCAGAGACCCAGACGAAAACATTCAGTACTTC
CARDPDENIQYF
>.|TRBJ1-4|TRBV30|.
TGTGCCTGGAGTGTGACTAATGAAAAACTGTTTTTT
CAWSVTNEKLFF
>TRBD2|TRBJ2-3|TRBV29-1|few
TGCAGCGTGTCAACTAGCGGGAGCACAGATACGCAGTATTTT
CSVSTSGSTDTQYF
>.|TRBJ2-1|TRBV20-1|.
TGCAGTGCTAGTCTCCAGGATGAGCAGTTCTTC
CSASLQDEQFF
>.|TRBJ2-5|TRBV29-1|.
TGCAGCCTGGGGGCAGGGAAGGAGACCCAGTACTTC
CSLGAGKETQYF
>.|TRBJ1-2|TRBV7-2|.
TGTGCCAGCAGCCGGGACACCTATGGCTACACCTTC
CASSRDTYGYTF
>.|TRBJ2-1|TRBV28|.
TGTGCCAGCAGTTTAGGCAATGAGCAGTTCTTC
CASSLGNEQFF
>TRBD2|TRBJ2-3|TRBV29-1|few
TGCAGCGTTGCTTCGGGACTAGCGGGAGGGACAGATACGCAGTATTTT
CSVASGLAGGTDTQYF
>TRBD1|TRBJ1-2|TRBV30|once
TGTGCCTGGAAGCTAGGGACAGTTGCTAACTATGGCTACACCTTC
CAWKLGTVANYGYTF
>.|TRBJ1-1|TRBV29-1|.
TGCAGCGTTGAACCTCCGGTCCGTGGCACTGAAGCTTTCTTT
CSVEPPVRGTEAFF
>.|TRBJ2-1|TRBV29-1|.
TGCAGCGTTGTAGATGTCGGACATCTCTACAATGAGCAGTTCTTC
CSVVDVGHLYNEQFF
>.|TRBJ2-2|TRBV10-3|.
TGTGCCATCAGACGTTTGAACACCGGGGAGCTGTTTTTT
CAIRRLNTGELFF
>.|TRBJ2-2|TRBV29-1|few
TGCAGCGCCCGGTCCACCGGGGAGCTGTTTTTT
CSARSTGELFF
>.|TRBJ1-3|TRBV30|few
TGTGCCTGGAGTGTCTCTCTCTCTGGAAACACCATATATTTT
CAWSVSLSGNTIYF
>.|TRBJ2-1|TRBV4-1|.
TGCGCCAGCAGTCAGGGTCGCGTTAGCTCCTACAATGAGCAGTTCTTC
CASSQGRVSSYNEQFF
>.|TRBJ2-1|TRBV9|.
TGTGCCAGCAGCGTTCTGGGTGTTCGAAATGAGCAGTTCTTC
CASSVLGVRNEQFF
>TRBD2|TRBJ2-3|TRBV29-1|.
TGCAGCGTTGTAGGGCTAGCGGGACGCACAGATACGCAGTATTTT
CSVVGLAGRTDTQYF
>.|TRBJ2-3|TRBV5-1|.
TGCGCCAGCACTCGGGAGCGGGATACGCAGTATTTT
CASTRERDTQYF
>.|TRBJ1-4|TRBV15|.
TGTGCCACCAGCAGAGGCCAGGGAGCAACTAATGAAAAACTGTTTTTT
CATSRGQGATNEKLFF
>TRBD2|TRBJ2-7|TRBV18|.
TGTGCCAGCTCACCGAGACTAGCGGCCTACGAGCAGTACTTC
CASSPRLAAYEQYF
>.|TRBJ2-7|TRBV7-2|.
TGTGCCAGCAGCTTAGATGGGGGGTTCTACGAGCAGTACTTC
CASSLDGGFYEQYF
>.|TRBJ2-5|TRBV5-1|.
TGCGCCAGCAGTTGGGGCCAAGAGACCCAGTACTTC
CASSWGQETQYF
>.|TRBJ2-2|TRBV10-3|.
TGTGCCATCAGCCCCGGGCCCATTTCCAACACCGGGGAGCTGTTTTTT
CAISPGPISNTGELFF
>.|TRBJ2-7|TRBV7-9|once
TGTGCCAGCAGCTTAGTTCTGTTACCGGGCGAGCAGTACTTC
CASSLVLLPGEQYF
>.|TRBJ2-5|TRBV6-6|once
TGTGCCAGCAGTTACGGCCAAGAGACCCAGTACTTC
CASSYGQETQYF
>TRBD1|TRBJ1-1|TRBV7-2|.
TGTGCCAGCAGCTCCGGACAGGGGAACACTGAAGCTTTCTTT
CASSSGQGNTEAFF
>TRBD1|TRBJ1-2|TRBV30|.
TGTGCCTGGAGTTCATCACGACAGGGGTACTATGGCTACACCTTC
CAWSSSRQGYYGYTF
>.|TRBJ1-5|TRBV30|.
TGTGCCTCGGGACACGGTAGCAATCAGCCCCAGCATTTT
CASGHGSNQPQHF
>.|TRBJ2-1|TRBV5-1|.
TGCGCCAGCAGCCGGTCCACTAGCTCCTACAATGAGCAGTTCTTC
CASSRSTSSYNEQFF
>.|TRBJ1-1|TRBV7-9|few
TGTGCCAGCAGCGCAGGGTCCGGGACTGAAGCTTTCTTT
CASSAGSGTEAFF
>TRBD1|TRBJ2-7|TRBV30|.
TGTGCCCGACAAGGCGGGACAGGGAGAAACGAGCAGTACTTC
CARQGGTGRNEQYF
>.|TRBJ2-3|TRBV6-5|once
TGTGCCAGCAGTTACTCGGACAGAACAGATACGCAGTATTTT
CASSYSDRTDTQYF
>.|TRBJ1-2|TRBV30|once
TGTGCCGGAGCCGGGGGTATTAACTATGGCTACACCTTC
CAGAGGINYGYTF
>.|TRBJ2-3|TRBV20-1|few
TGCAGTGCACTACCTGCAGATACGCAGTATTTT
CSALPADTQYF
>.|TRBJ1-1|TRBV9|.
TGTGCCAGCAGCGTCCTAAGCCCTCATGCGAACACTGAAGCTTTCTTT
CASSVLSPHANTEAFF
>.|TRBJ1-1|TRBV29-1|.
TGCAGCGTTCTGATCAGGGGAATGAACACTGAAGCTTTCTTT
CSVLIRGMNTEAFF
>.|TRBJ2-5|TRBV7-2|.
TGTGCCAGCAGCTTACCCTCTCAAGAGACCCAGTACTTC
CASSLPSQETQYF
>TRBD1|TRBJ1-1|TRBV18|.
TGTGCCAGCTCACAAAATATTGCCGGGACAGCCTCTGAAGCTTTCTTT
CASSQNIAGTASEAFF
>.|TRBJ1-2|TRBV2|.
TGTGCCAGCAGTGACATCGGGGTGGGCTACACCTTC
CASSDIGVGYTF
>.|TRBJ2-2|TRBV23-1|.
TGCGCCAGCAGTCAATACGGGACAAAGGAGCAAACGTGGCTGTTTTTT
CASSQYGTKEQTWLFF
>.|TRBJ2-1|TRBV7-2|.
TGTGCCAGCAGCCTTGGCCGGGAGCGGGTCTTC
CASSLGRERVF
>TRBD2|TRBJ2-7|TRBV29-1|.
TGCAGCGTTGAAGCAGATAGCGGGTTATACTACGAGCAGTACTTC
CSVEADSGLYYEQYF
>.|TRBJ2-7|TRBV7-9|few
TGTGCCAGCAGCGTGTGGGGGGACAAAACCTACGAGCAGTACTTC
CASSVWGDKTYEQYF
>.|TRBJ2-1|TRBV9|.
TGTGCCAGCAGCGTAGGCAGCGGAAACAATGAGCAGTTCTTC
CASSVGSGNNEQFF
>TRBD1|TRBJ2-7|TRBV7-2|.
TGTGCCAGCAGCGCCACCGGGACAGAAACCTACGAGCAGTACTTC
CASSATGTETYEQYF